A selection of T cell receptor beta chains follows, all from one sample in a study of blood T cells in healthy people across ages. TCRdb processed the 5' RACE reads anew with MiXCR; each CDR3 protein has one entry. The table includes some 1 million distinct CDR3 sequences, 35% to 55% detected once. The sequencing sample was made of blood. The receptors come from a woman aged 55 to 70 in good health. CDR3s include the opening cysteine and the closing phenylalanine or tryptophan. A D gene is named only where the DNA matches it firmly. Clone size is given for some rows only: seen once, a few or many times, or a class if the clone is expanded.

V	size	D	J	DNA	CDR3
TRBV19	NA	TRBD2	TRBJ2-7	TGTGCCAGTAGTATCGGCGGACTAGCGGGAGCCATTACCTACGAGCAGTACTTC	CASSIGGLAGAITYEQYF
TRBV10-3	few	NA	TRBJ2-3	TGTGCCATCAGTGCGGGGGGACAGACGACAGATACGCAGTATTTT	CAISAGGQTTDTQYF
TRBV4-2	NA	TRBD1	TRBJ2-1	TGTGCCAGCAGCAAGGGACAGGGGGCGCGTCATGAGCAGTTCTTC	CASSKGQGARHEQFF
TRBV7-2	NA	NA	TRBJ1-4	TGTGCCAGCAGCCCGACCCGGGGAGGGAGAGTAAAACTGTTTTTT	CASSPTRGGRVKLFF
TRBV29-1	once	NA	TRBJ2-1	TGCAGCGTTCACAACCCCGCGTGTGATGAGCAGTTCTTC	CSVHNPACDEQFF
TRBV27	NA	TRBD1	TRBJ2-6	TGTGCCAGTCGGGACAGGGACTCTGGGGGCAACGTCCTGACTTTC	CASRDRDSGGNVLTF
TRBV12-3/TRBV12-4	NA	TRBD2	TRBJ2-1	TGTGCCAGCAGTTTGGCTAGCGGGAGTCGTGAGCAGTTCTTC	CASSLASGSREQFF
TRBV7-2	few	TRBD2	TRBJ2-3	TGTGCCAGCGGGGGAGGGATCAGCGGGAGTCCAGATACGCAGTATTTT	CASGGGISGSPDTQYF
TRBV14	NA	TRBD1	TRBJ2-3	TGTGCCAGCAGCCAAACCGGGACAGGGGAAGATACGCAGTATTTT	CASSQTGTGEDTQYF
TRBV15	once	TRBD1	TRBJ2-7	TGTGCCACCAGCAGCCTGCTAAGTGGACAGGATTTCTACGAGCAGTACTTC	CATSSLLSGQDFYEQYF
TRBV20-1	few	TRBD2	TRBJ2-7	TGCAGTGCGCCGTCTAGCGGGTCCCCCTACGAGCAGTACTTC	CSAPSSGSPYEQYF
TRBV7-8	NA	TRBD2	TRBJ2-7	TGTGCCAGCAGCTTAGAGCGGGCAGATCTAGCGGGAGCCTACGAGCAGTACTTC	CASSLERADLAGAYEQYF
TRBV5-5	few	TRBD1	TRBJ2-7	TGTGCCAGCAGCTTGGGGCGTCCCGGGACAGGGATAGGCTACGAGCAGTACTTC	CASSLGRPGTGIGYEQYF
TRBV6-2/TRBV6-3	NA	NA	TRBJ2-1	TGTGCCAGCAGTTACTTGGGTTCCTTTCGGAATGAGCAGTTCTTC	CASSYLGSFRNEQFF
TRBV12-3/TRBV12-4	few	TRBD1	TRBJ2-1	TGTGCCAGCAGTTTAGACTGGACAGGGGACAATGAGCAGTTCTTC	CASSLDWTGDNEQFF
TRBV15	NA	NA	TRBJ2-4	TGTGCCACCAGCAGAGGGAGTAACATTCAGTACTTC	CATSRGSNIQYF
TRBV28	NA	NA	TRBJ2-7	TGTGCCAGCAGTTTTATAGCAAAGGGGGCCTACGAGCAGTACTTC	CASSFIAKGAYEQYF
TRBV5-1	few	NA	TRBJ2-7	TGCGCCAGCAGCTTAGAACTACACTCCTACGAGCAGTACTTC	CASSLELHSYEQYF
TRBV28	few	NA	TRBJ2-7	TGTGCCAGCAGTTTCCTCGGGGAGCTCTCCTACGAGCAGTACTTC	CASSFLGELSYEQYF
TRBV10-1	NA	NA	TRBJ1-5	TGCGCCAGCAGTAAACCGATGAATCAGCCCCAGCATTTT	CASSKPMNQPQHF
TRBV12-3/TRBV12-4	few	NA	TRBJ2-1	TGTGCCAGCAGTTTAGTGGGTAGACACGGTGAGCAGTTCTTC	CASSLVGRHGEQFF
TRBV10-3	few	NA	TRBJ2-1	TGTGCCACACAACCGGGGGGCTCTTACAATGAGCAGTTCTTC	CATQPGGSYNEQFF
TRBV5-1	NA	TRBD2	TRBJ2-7	TGCGCCAGCAGCTTGGCGGGGTCTAGCGGATTATACGAGCAGTACTTC	CASSLAGSSGLYEQYF
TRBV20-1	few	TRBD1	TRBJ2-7	TGCAGTGCTAAGGGGACAGACCCCTACGAGCAGTACTTC	CSAKGTDPYEQYF
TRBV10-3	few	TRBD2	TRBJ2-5	TGTGCCACCCAACTAGCGGGAGCTTATGAGACCCAGTACTTC	CATQLAGAYETQYF
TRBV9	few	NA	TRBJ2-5	TGTGCCAGCAGCCCTCCGGGCCCAGGGGAGACCCAGTACTTC	CASSPPGPGETQYF
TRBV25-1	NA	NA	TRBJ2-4	TGTGCCAGCAGGGACCCAGGGGAAGACATTCAGTACTTC	CASRDPGEDIQYF
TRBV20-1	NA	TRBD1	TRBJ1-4	TGCAGTGCCCTCACTACAGGGGGCCCTAATGAAAAACTGTTTTTT	CSALTTGGPNEKLFF
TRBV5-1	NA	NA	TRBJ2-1	TGCGCCAGCAGCTCCCGTCCGGATAGCTCCTACAATGAGCAGTTCTTC	CASSSRPDSSYNEQFF
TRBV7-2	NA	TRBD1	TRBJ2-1	TGTGCCAGCAGCTTAGGGGACAGGGGTATGAATGAGCAGTTCTTC	CASSLGDRGMNEQFF
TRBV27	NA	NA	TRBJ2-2	TGTGCCAGCAGTCAGACACCTGACCGGGAGCTGTTTTTT	CASSQTPDRELFF
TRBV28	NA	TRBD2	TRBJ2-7	TGTACCAGCAGTAAGACTAGCGGGATCTCCTACGAGCAGTACTTC	CTSSKTSGISYEQYF
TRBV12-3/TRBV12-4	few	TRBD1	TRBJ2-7	TGTGCCAGCAGTTTAACGGACAGGGGAGACGAGCAGTACTTC	CASSLTDRGDEQYF
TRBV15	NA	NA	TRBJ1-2	TGTGCCACCAGCAGAGATAAGGCAGGAATCCCCTATGGCTACACCTTC	CATSRDKAGIPYGYTF
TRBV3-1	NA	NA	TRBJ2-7	TGTGCCAGCAGCCAAAACAGGTTCTCCGAGCAGTACTTC	CASSQNRFSEQYF
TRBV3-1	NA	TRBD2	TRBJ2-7	TGTGCCAGCAGCCAAGTGTTGGCGGGAGTGCAGTACTTC	CASSQVLAGVQYF
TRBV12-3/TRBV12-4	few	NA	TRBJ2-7	TGTGCCAGCAGGCAGGGCAGGGCCCCAACCTACGAGCAGTACTTC	CASRQGRAPTYEQYF
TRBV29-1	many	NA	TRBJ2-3	TGCAGCGTTGAAGGGGGTGGACTATATACGCAGTATTTT	CSVEGGGLYTQYF
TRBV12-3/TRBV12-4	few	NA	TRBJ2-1	TGTGCCAGCAGTTGGCGGCGGGAACCCTCCGGGAATGAGCAGTTCTTC	CASSWRREPSGNEQFF
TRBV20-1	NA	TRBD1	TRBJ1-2	TGCAGTGCTCAACAGGGGAACTATGGCTACACCTTC	CSAQQGNYGYTF
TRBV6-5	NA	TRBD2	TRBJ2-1	TGTGCCAGCAGTTACTGGACTAGCGGGAGTCCTGAGCAGTTCTTC	CASSYWTSGSPEQFF
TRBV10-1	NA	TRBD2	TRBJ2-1	TGCGCCAGCATGGGCATCACCACTAGCGGAAACAATGAGCAGTTCTTC	CASMGITTSGNNEQFF
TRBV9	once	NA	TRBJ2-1	TGTGCCAGCAGCCCTATCTCCGGAGGTGAGCAGTTCTTC	CASSPISGGEQFF
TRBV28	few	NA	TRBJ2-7	TGTGCCAGCACCGAAACAGGGTCCACCTACGAGCAGTACTTC	CASTETGSTYEQYF
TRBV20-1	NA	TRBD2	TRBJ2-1	TGCAGTGCCCGGACTAGCAAAGAGCAGTTCTTC	CSARTSKEQFF
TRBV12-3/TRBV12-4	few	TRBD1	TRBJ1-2	TGTGCCAGCAGTTTAGGACAGGGCGCGAGCACCATGTATGGCTACACCTTC	CASSLGQGASTMYGYTF
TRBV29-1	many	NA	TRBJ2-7	TGCAGCGTTGAAGAAAGTCAGGGCAGCTACGAGCAGTACTTC	CSVEESQGSYEQYF
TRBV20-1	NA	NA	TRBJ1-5	TGCAGTGCTAGAGATGAGGGCCTCAATCAGCCCCAGCATTTT	CSARDEGLNQPQHF
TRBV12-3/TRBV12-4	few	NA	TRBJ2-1	TGTGCCAGCAGTTTATTTGTTATAGGAGATTACAATGAGCAGTTCTTC	CASSLFVIGDYNEQFF
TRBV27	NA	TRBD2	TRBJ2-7	TGTGCCAGCAGTTTTCAGCGGGGCTCCTACGAGCAGTACTTC	CASSFQRGSYEQYF
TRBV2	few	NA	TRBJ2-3	TGTGCCAGCAGTCGGTATCGCACAGATACGCAGTATTTT	CASSRYRTDTQYF
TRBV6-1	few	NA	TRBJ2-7	TGTGCCAGCAGTGATCCGGGGCCCGAGTACTTC	CASSDPGPEYF
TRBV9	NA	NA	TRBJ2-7	TGTGCCAGCAGCGTTGAGGGAAGCTCCTACAATGAGCAGTACTTC	CASSVEGSSYNEQYF
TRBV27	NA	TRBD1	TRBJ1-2	TGTGCCAGCCGAGTCGGGGACAGGGGGCCGTTGGGCTACACCTTC	CASRVGDRGPLGYTF
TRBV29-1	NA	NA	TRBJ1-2	TGCAGCGTTGAAGGTCCGGGGGGACCTGGGGGCTATGGCTACACCTTC	CSVEGPGGPGGYGYTF
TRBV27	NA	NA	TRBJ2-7	TGTGCCAGCAGTTGGGCAGGGCGCTACGAGCAGTACTTC	CASSWAGRYEQYF